Each of the 10 T cell receptor beta chains below was sequenced from the same sample in a study of T cell repertoires in cytomegalovirus infection. The antigens for these receptors are not known. TCRdb re-derived calls from the reads in MiXCR, one entry per CDR3 protein. The data contain fewer than 900,000 distinct CDR3 sequences, 25% to 35% of them singletons. The source was cultured CD8+ T cells from PBMCs, collected from culture after CMV antigen stimulation. The receptor source for this set is a human donor in good health (CMV status not recorded). Some clones in this sample may be carry-over from other donors' samples.

This clonotype occurred a few times. This chain joins TRBV6-5 and TRBJ2-3; no clear D gene. Per germline, CDR1 MNHEY and CDR2 SVGAGI. There are 15 residues in the CDR3. V lost 2 bases and J lost 4, with 13 bases in between. The CDR3 DNA reads TGTGCCAGCAGTTACCTCCTTAGAGGAGCAGATACGCAGTATTTT. As protein: CASSYLLRGADTQYF.

This clonotype occurred a few times. The chain combines TRBV29-1 with TRBJ2-1; D unclear. Germline V gene lookup returns CDR1 SQVTM and CDR2 ANQGSEA. This CDR3 is 14 amino acids long. V was cut by 7 bases and J by 0 bases, with 13 bases left in between. The DNA for the CDR3 is TGCAGCGCCCCGGAGCCTTCCTCCTACAATGAGCAGTTCTTC. Its protein is CSAPEPSSYNEQFF.

V gene TRBV15 combines with J gene TRBJ2-7, with D tentatively TRBD2 (5 bases). CDR1 and CDR2 from the germline V gene are LNHNV and YYDKDF (reference sequence). CDR3 length equals 13 residues. Trimming removed 5 bases from V and 2 bases from J, with 10 bases in between. The CDR3 bases are TGTGCCACCAGCTCCCGGGATGCCTACGAGCAGTACGTC. Protein sequence: CATSSRDAYEQYV.

This sequence joins TRBV5-6 and TRBJ2-5, with D possibly TRBD1 on 5 matching bases. The V gene lost 3 bases and the J gene lost 2 bases, with 14 bases spanning the gap. CDR3 length: 15 residues. CDR1 SGHDT and CDR2 YYEEEE come from the germline V gene. For the CDR3, the DNA is TGTGCCAGCAGCTCGCGGCAGGGCTTTCAAGAGACCCAGTACTTC. Translation: CASSSRQGFQETQYF. Combining the CDR3 with reference TRBV5-6 and TRBJ2-5 gives the whole variable domain DAGVTQSPTHLIKTRGQQVTLRCSPKSGHDTVSWYQQALGQGPQFIFQYYEEEERQRGNFPDRFSGHQFPNYSSELNVNALLLGDSALYLCASSSRQGFQETQYFGPGTRLLVL.

The table lists this clonotype with a few counts. The genes are TRBV4-1 and TRBJ2-3; D is perhaps TRBD1 or TRBD2 (6 bases each). Germline V gene sequence: CDR1 MGHRA, CDR2 YSYEKL. The CDR3 loop spans 16 amino acids. Trimming removed 3 bases at V and 2 bases at J, with 15 bases between. The CDR3: CASSQEGGGTTDTQYF. Here the CDR3 DNA reads TGCGCCAGCAGCCAGGAGGGGGGCGGTACCACAGATACGCAGTATTTT.

V gene TRBV4-1 combines with J gene TRBJ2-2; possible D gene TRBD1, 5 bases. CDR1 is MGHRA and CDR2 is YSYEKL in the germline V gene. Trimming removed 1 base at V and 9 bases at J, with 9 bases between. This CDR3 contains 13 residues. CDR3 sequence reads: CASSQVGAWELFF. The CDR3, as DNA: TGCGCCAGCAGCCAAGTTGGGGCTTGGGAGCTGTTTTTT.

This clonotype was counted between two and nine times. The chain links TRBV19 to TRBJ1-2, with D perhaps matching TRBD1 (6 bases). The germline V gene has CDR1 LNHDA and CDR2 SQIVND (reference sequence). Trimming pared 7 bases from V and 4 bases from J, leaving 16 bases between. The CDR3 consists of 14 residues. The CDR3 here is CASTTGIPLYGYTF. CDR3 nucleotides: TGTGCCAGTACAACAGGGATCCCCCTCTATGGCTACACCTTC.

Only a few counts were recorded for this clonotype. The chain joins TRBV6-6 to TRBJ2-1; 9 bases match TRBD1. Germline CDR1 is MNHNY and CDR2 is SVGAGI (reference sequence). The length of the CDR3 is 16 residues. V shed 4 bases, J shed 7 bases, and the junction held 11 bases outside the gene matches. Written as DNA, the CDR3 is TGTGCCAGCAGTTTTACCGGGACAGGGAATGGAAATGAGCAGTTCTTC. This codes for CASSFTGTGNGNEQFF.

This clonotype was observed a handful of times. As DNA, the CDR3 is TGTGCCAGCAGTTACGGACTAGCGGAGATAGCGAACACCGGGGAGCTGTTTTTT. It codes for CASSYGLAEIANTGELFF. The chain couples TRBV6-5 to TRBJ2-2, with 10 bases aligning to TRBD2. The germline V gene has CDR1 MNHEY and CDR2 SVGAGI. Trimming took 2 bases from V and 0 from J; bases not matched to a gene: 6. The CDR3 sequence is 18 residues long.

This clonotype was observed many times. The V and J genes are TRBV7-6 and TRBJ1-1; a weak D match, TRBD1 (5 bases). Germline loops: CDR1 SGHVS, CDR2 FNYEAQ. The CDR3 loop spans 16 amino acids. The germline V and J ends were trimmed by 1 base and 6 bases, with 18 bases remaining between them. The DNA of the CDR3 is TGTGCCAGCAGCTTAGGTACAGGACTCCTTGGGGCTGAAGCTTTCTTT. Protein sequence: CASSLGTGLLGAEAFF.